This T cell receptor (beta chain) was observed in a study of cytomegalovirus exposure and HLA in healthy donors. Turning to this clone: Antigen: not known.

Study-wide results and caveats: Specificity for CMV antigens was confirmed in vitro for a few of the CMV-associated chains.

The V and J ends lost 2 bases and 4 bases respectively, with 12 bases between them. The CDR3 covers 14 residues. CDR1 is SGHKS, CDR2 YYEKEE, per germline (reference sequence). The PCR had 60 Vbeta and 13 Jbeta primers. Profiled with immunoSEQ multiplex PCR; TCRdb holds only in-frame clones, not every one. The table shows 100,000 to 150,000 clones, with 81% occurring only once. The clonotype was recovered from a woman aged 25 to 39 in good health and CMV-seronegative. J is TRBJ1-1 and V is TRBV5-5, with a tentative D call TRBD1 (5 bases). Sequencing was performed on PBMCs. The CDR3 is CASSFSGVGTEAFF. The DNA for the CDR3 is TGTGCCAGCAGCTTTTCGGGGGTGGGCACTGAAGCTTTCTTT.